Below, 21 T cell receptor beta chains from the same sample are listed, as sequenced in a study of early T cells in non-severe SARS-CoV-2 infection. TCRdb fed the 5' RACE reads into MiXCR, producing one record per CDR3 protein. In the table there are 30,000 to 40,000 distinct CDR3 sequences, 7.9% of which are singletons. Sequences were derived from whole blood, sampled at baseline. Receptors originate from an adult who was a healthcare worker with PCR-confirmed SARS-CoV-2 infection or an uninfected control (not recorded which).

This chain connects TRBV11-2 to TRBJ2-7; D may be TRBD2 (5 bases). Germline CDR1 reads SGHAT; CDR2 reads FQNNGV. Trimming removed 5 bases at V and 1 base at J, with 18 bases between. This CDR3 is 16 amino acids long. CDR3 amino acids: CASSHQRTVNSYEQYF. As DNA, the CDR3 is TGTGCCAGCAGCCACCAGCGGACCGTTAATTCCTACGAGCAGTACTTC. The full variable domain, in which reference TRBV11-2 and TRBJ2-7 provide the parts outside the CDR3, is EAGVAQSPRYKIIEKRQSVAFWCNPISGHATLYWYQQILGQGPKLLIQFQNNGVVDDSQLPKDRFSAERLKGVDSTLKIQPAKLEDSAVYLCASSHQRTVNSYEQYFGPGTRLTVT.

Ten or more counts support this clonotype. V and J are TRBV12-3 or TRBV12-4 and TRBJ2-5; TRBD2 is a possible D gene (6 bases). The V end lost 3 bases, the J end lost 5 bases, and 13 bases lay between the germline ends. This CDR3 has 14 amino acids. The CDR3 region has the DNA TGTGCCAGCAGTTTGGAACTAGCAGGGGAGACCCAGTACTTC. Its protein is CASSLELAGETQYF.

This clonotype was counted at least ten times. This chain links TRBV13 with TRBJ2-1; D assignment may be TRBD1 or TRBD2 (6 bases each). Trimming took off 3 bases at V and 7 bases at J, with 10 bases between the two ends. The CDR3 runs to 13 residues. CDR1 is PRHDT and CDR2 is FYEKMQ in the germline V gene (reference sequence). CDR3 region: CASSLGAGNEQFF. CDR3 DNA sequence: TGTGCCAGCAGCTTGGGGGCGGGGAATGAGCAGTTCTTC.

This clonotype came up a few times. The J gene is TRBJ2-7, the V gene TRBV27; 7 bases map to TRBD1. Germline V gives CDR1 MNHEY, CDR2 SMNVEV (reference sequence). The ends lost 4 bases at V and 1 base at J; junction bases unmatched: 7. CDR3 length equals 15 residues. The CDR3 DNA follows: TGTGCCAGCAGTTATTTGGGCAGGGGGTCCTACGAGCAGTACTTC. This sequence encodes CASSYLGRGSYEQYF.

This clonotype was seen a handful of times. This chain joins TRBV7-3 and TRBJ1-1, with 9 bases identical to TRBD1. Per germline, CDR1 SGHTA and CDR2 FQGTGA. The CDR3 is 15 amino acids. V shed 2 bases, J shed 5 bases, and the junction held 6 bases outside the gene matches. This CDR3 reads CASSLSTGGLTEAFF. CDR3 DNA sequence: TGTGCCAGCAGCTTATCCACAGGGGGCCTTACTGAAGCTTTCTTT. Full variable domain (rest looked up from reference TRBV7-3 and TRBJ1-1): GAGVSQTPSNKVTEKGKYVELRCDPISGHTALYWYRQSLGQGPEFLIYFQGTGAADDSGLPNDRFFAVRPEGSVSTLKIQRTERGDSAVYLCASSLSTGGLTEAFFGQGTRLTVV.

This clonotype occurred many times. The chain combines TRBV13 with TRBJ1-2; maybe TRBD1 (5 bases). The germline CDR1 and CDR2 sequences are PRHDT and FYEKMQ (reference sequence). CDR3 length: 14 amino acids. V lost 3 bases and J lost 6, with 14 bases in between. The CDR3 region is CASSLSAGDNGYTF. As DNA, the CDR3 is TGTGCCAGCAGCTTGTCTGCGGGGGATAATGGCTACACCTTC.

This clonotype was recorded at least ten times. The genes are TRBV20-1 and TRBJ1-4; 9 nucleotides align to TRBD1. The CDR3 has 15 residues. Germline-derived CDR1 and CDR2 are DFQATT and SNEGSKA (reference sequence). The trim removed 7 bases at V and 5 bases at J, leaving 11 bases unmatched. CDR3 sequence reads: CSVGDRVVPNEKLFF. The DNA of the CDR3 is TGCAGTGTAGGGGACAGGGTTGTTCCGAATGAAAAACTGTTTTTT.

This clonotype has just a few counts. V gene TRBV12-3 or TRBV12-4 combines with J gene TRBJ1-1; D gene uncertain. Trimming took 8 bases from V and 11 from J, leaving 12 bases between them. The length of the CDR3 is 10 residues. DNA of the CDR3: TGTGCCAGCGCGGGAGGACGGGCTTTCTTT. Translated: CASAGGRAFF.

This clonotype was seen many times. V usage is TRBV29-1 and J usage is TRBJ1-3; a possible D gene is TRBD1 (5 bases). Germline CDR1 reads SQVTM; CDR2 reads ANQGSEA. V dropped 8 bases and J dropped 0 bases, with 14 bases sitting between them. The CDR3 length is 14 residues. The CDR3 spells CSFQTANSGNTIYF. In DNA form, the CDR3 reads TGCAGCTTTCAGACAGCTAACTCTGGAAACACCATATATTTT.

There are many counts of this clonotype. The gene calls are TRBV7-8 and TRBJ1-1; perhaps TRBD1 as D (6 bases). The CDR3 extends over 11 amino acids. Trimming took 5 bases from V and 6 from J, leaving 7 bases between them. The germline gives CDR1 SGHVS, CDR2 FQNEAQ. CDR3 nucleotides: TGTGCCAGCAGCCAGGGGCCTGAAGCTTTCTTT. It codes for CASSQGPEAFF.

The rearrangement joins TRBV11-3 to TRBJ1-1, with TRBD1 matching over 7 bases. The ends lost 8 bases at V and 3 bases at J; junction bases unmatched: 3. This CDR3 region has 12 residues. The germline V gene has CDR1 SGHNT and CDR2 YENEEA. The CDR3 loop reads CASGGTDTEAFF. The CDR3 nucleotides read TGTGCCAGCGGGGGGACAGACACTGAAGCTTTCTTT.

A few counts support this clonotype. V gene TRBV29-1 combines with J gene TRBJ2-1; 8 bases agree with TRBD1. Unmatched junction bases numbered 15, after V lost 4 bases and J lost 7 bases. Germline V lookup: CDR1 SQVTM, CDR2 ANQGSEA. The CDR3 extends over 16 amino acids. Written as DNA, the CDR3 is TGCAGCGTTGGGGTCACCGGGACAGGAAGATGGAATGAGCAGTTCTTC. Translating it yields CSVGVTGTGRWNEQFF.

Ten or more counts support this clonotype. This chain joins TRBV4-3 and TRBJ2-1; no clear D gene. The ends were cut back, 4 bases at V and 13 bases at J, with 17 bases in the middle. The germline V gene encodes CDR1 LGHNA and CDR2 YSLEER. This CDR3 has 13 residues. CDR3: CASSRGRDGDQFF. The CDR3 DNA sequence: TGCGCCAGCAGCCGTGGAAGAGACGGTGACCAGTTCTTC.

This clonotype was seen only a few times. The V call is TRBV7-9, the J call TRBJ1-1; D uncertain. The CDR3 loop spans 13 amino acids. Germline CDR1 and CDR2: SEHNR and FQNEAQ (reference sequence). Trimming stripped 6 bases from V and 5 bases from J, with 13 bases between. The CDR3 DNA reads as TGTGCCAGCAGTTCCTTTGGAAGGACTGAAGCTTTCTTT. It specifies CASSSFGRTEAFF. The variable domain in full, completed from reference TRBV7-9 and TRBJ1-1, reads DTGVSQNPRHKITKRGQNVTFRCDPISEHNRLYWYRQTLGQGPEFLTYFQNEAQLEKSRLLSDRFSAERPKGSFSTLEIQRTEQGDSAMYLCASSSFGRTEAFFGQGTRLTVV.

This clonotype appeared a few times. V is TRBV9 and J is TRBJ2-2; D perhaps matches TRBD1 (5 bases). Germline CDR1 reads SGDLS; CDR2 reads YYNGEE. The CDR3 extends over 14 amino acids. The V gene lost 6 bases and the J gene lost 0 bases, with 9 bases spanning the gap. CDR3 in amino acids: CASTLTANTGELFF. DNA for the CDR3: TGTGCCAGCACCCTGACAGCGAACACCGGGGAGCTGTTTTTT.

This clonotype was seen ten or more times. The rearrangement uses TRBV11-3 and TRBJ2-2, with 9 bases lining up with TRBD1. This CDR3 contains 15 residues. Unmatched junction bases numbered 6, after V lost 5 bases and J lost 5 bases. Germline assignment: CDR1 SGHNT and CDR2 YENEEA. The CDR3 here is CASSPTGGLTGELFF. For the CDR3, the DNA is TGTGCCAGCAGCCCCACAGGGGGCTTGACCGGGGAGCTGTTTTTT.

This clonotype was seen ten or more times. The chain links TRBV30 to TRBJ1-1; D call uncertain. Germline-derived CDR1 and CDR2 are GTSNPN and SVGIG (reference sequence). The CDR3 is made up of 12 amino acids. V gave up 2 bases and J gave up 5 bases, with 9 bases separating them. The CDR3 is CAWSSPGTEAFF. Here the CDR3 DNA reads TGTGCCTGGAGTTCTCCTGGGACTGAAGCTTTCTTT. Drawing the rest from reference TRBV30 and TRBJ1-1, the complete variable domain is SQTIHQWPATLVQPVGSPLSLECTVEGTSNPNLYWYRQAAGRGLQLLFYSVGIGQISSEVPQNLSASRPQDRQFILSSKKLLLSDSGFYLCAWSSPGTEAFFGQGTRLTVV.

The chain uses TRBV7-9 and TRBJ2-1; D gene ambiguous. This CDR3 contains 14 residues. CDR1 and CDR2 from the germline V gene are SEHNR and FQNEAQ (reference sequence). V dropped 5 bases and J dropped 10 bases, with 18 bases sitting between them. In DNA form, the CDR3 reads TGTGCCAGCAGCCTCGATAGGGCCAGATCGGAGCAGTTCTTC. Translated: CASSLDRARSEQFF.

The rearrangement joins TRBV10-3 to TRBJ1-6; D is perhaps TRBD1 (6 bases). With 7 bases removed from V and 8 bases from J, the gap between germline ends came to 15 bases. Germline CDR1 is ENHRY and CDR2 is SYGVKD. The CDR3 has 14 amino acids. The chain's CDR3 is CAITAGGSYSPLHF. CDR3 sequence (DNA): TGTGCCATCACCGCGGGGGGCAGTTATTCACCCCTCCACTTT.

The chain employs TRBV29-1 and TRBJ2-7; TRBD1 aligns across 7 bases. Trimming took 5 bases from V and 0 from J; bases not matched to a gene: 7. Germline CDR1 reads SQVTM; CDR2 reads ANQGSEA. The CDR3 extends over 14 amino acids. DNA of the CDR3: TGCAGCGTTCGGACAGGCTATAGCTCCTACGAGCAGTACTTC. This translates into CSVRTGYSSYEQYF.

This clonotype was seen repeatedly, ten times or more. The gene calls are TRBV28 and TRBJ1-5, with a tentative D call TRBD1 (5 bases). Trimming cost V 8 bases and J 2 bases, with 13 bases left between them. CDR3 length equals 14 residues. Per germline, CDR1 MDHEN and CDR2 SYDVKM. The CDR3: CASSTGTGNQPQHF. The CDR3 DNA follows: TGTGCCAGCTCCACCGGGACGGGCAATCAGCCCCAGCATTTT.